This entry concerns a single T cell receptor beta chain. Its antigen is unidentified. Generated by immunoSEQ multiplex PCR, the TCRdb table keeps only in-frame clones and is missing some. Here the sample spans about 130,000 clones, roughly 84% being singletons. The sample comes from a study of PD-L1 blockade in urothelial cancer. Study results and caveats: Sub-median blood TCR clonality before treatment predicted longer survival.

Germline V gives CDR1 LNHDA, CDR2 SQIVND (reference sequence). The CDR3 loop spans 14 amino acids. Deletions cut 0 bases from V and 8 bases from J, with 11 bases between. As to time point: pretreatment peripheral blood. Urothelial carcinoma, locally advanced or metastatic, affected the patients. This sample comprised PBMCs, obtained around atezolizumab (anti-PD-L1) treatment. The receptor's source is a man between 50 and 59 years old with urothelial cancer. The chain employs TRBV19 and TRBJ2-1, with D maybe TRBD2 (6 bases). This CDR3 reads CASSIDLATDEQFF. CDR3 DNA sequence: TGTGCCAGTAGTATAGATCTAGCGACCGATGAGCAGTTCTTC. Combining the CDR3 with reference TRBV19 and TRBJ2-1 gives the whole variable domain DGGITQSPKYLFRKEGQNVTLSCEQNLNHDAMYWYRQDPGQGLRLIYYSQIVNDFQKGDIAEGYSVSREKKESFPLTVTSAQKNPTAFYLCASSIDLATDEQFFGPGTRLTVL.